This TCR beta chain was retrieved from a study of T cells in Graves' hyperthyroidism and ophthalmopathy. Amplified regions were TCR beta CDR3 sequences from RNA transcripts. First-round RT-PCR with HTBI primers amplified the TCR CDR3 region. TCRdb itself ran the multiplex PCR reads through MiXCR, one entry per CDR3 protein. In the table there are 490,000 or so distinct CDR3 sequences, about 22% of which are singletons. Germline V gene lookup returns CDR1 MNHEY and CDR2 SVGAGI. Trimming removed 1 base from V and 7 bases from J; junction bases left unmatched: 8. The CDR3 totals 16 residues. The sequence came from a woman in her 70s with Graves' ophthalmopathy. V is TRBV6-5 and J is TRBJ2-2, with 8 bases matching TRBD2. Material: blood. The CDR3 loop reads CASSYFPGGGGGELFF. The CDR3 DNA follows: TGTGCCAGCAGTTACTTCCCGGGAGGGGGGGGCGGGGAGCTGTTTTTT.